This TCR beta chain was captured by sequencing in a study of prognosis after radiotherapy for stage I lung cancer (dated by TCRdb to the early 2020s). A note on the overall study: Roughly 20 stage I NSCLC patients were enrolled in Nanjing, China, between early 2018 and early 2019. All patients were regarded as medically inoperable, because of comorbidities in about twelve patients and refusal of surgery in roughly 7 patients. Stage I lung tumors that were newly diagnosed and primary were found in 15 or so patients, while a few patients had oligometastatic NSCLC after surgical resection of the primary tumor. The cohort included approximately 13 men and 5 or 6 women, with a median age of approximately 73 years and a range of about 53 to 95 years. No patient received concurrent therapy alongside SBRT. The study profiled peripheral blood TCR beta repertoires from stage I NSCLC patients before and after stereotactic body radiotherapy and related them to distant failure. Some 11 patients had adenocarcinoma and roughly 7 had squamous cell carcinoma as the tumor histology. Image-guided IMRT or VMAT was used to deliver SBRT in 3 to 5 fractions at a biologically effective dose of at least 100 Gy. About 20% of the 19 patients developed distant metastases after SBRT, at a median of approximately 7 months; the other 15 showed no significant progression. The study sequenced around 38 blood samples from around 20 patients, one before and one after SBRT per patient. General study outcomes and caveats: No determination of tumor specificity was made for expanded TCR clones. TRBV and TRBJ usage frequencies reportedly varied with metastasis status, involving two V genes at baseline and some ten V and two J genes after SBRT. All reported P values were unadjusted for multiple comparisons. Post-SBRT Shannon entropy and its change from baseline were lower in patients who developed distant metastases; baseline Shannon entropy was not associated with metastases. The study was limited by its small cohort and short follow-up, and the findings require independent validation. After SBRT, the number of unique TCR clones decreased (median around 9,400 before versus several thousand after; Wilcoxon paired P=0.011).

From a lookup of the germline V gene, CDR1 and CDR2 are SGHAT and FQNNGV. Measured from the cysteine to the phenylalanine, the CDR3 is 12 residues long. Just CDR3 DNA is preserved here, 36 bases in frame from base 1. V gives up 5 bases and J gives up 4 bases, and the segment between their germline ends measures 5 bases. On this clonotype itself: The target of this receptor is not known. The sample holds no much larger clone one base away, and base qualities are not on file.

Two rounds of multiplex PCR were performed to amplify the TCR beta CDR3 region from genomic DNA. In the first round of PCR, primers specific to each TRBV and TRBJ gene were used, and the primer sequences are filed in Chinese patent CN105087789A. Universal primers were used in the second round of PCR. The Roche High Pure PCR Template Preparation Kit was used to extract genomic DNA from frozen PBMCs. The libraries underwent paired-end sequencing with 151 bp reads on an Illumina HiSeq 3000. The authors' pipeline ran thus. CutAdapt was used to remove raw reads lacking the multiplex PCR primer sequences. High-quality paired reads were merged into contigs with PEAR. TRB V, D and J gene segments were assigned to each contig with MiXCR by alignment to reference sequences. To remove sequencing errors, CDR3 sequences were clustered according to base quality and sequence similarity. Shannon entropy, normalized by the natural log of the productive TCR sequence number, served as the measure of diversity. Clonality was defined as one minus Shannon entropy divided by the natural log of the number of unique clonotypes. Progression-free survival cut-offs for repertoire metrics were chosen using the Youden index of ROC curves, with analyses run in R 3.5.3. The raw public reads went through TCRdb reprocessing: fastp at Q25, MiXCR clone calling, in-frame beta chains kept. Each record represents a unique CDR3 protein, reported with the most common genes and DNA among its rows. TCRdb, rather than the study authors, made the V and J calls. Across this sample there are about 24,000 distinct CDR3 sequences, with around 39% seen only once. The leading ten clones occupy 20% to 25% of the sample.

No patient had a history of other malignancies or prior chemotherapy or radiotherapy, and all had node-negative disease on CT and PET/CT. At each of two time points, six milliliters of peripheral venous blood were collected into EDTA tubes. Ficoll-Paque Plus density-gradient centrifugation was used to isolate PBMCs. Right after collection, samples were kept at -80 degrees C until analysis. The receptor chain draws on TRBV11-2 and TRBJ2-2, with the D gene not confidently named. The receptor was derived from a donor aged 50 or older with non-small cell lung cancer. The specimen comprised PBMCs, sampled before or after stereotactic body radiation therapy (not recorded which). In nucleotides, the sequence is TGTGCCAGCAGCCACCGCACCGGGGAGCTGTTTTTT. Translated, it gives CASSHRTGELFF.